This record concerns one T cell receptor beta chain sequence. Its antigen is still unknown. Treatment reported: approximately 18 received Ad26.COV2.S at low or high dose, single or two shots; about 5 received placebo; per-sample allocation not given. Following the first vaccine or placebo injection, samples were taken on day 63. An Ad26 vector expressing Wuhan-strain SARS-CoV-2 spike constituted the vaccine. V shed 5 bases, J shed 2 bases, and the junction held 3 bases outside the gene matches. The CDR3 consists of 14 residues. CDR1 and CDR2 from the germline V gene are SEHNR and FQNEAQ (reference sequence). This entry comes from a study of Ad26.COV2.S vaccination and SARS-CoV-2 variants. The overall study: The Ad26.COV2.S arm of the COV1001 trial was where the donor was placed.

Overall study findings and caveats: CD8+ and CD4+ T cells specific for spike reportedly responded with substantial breadth after vaccination.

Here immunoSEQ multiplex PCR was the method, and the copy in TCRdb shows in-frame clones only, minus some. Of about 400,000 clones in the sample, roughly 88% are singletons; the top ten hold less than 4.5%. The TCR originated in a person between 18 and 65 years old who received the Ad26.COV2.S COVID-19 vaccine or a placebo. The chain uses TRBV7-9 and TRBJ2-5; 9 nucleotides match TRBD1. The sample in question was peripheral blood, obtained in a trial of Ad26.COV2.S vaccine versus placebo. The CDR3 loop is CASSPGTGQETQYF. As DNA, the CDR3 is TGTGCCAGCAGCCCTGGGACAGGGCAAGAGACCCAGTACTTC.